This TCR beta chain was obtained from a study of T cells after yellow fever vaccination. Background on the study: In the case of low-cell-number fractions, SMART-Seq v4 Ultra Low Input was used for preparation.

As for this clonotype: Its antigen is still unknown.

Study results and caveats: A weaker but faster secondary response was observed, peaking on day 5 versus 15.

There are 14 residues in the CDR3. Germline CDR1 and CDR2: SGHRS and YFSETQ. The V end lost 8 bases, the J end lost 2 bases, and 11 bases lay between the germline ends. TCR cDNA, made by 5'RACE template switching, carried an added universal primer site and UMIs. TCRdb recomputed calls from the 5' RACE reads with MiXCR, one row per CDR3 protein. The sample comprises a few hundred thousand distinct CDR3 sequences, around 4.5% of which are singletons, and approximately 19% rests with the top ten. This TCR came from a man younger than 30 who received the YFV17D yellow fever vaccine. The chain recombines TRBV5-1 with TRBJ2-6, with no clear D. The specimen comprised PBMCs, sampled 15 days after the yellow fever booster vaccination. The CDR3 protein is CASSTTTGANVLTF. DNA for the CDR3: TGCGCCAGTAGCACGACAACTGGGGCCAACGTCCTGACTTTC.